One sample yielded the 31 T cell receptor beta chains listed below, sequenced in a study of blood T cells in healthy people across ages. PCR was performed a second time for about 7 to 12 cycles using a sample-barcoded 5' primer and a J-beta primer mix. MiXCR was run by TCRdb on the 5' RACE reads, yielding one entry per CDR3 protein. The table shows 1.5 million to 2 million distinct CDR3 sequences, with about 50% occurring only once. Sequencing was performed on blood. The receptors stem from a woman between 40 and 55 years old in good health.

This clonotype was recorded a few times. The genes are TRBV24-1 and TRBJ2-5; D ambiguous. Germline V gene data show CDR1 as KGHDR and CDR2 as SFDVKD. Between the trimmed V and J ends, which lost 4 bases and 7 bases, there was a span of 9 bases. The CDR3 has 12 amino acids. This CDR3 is CATSDLMGTQYF. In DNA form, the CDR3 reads TGTGCCACCAGTGACTTAATGGGGACCCAGTACTTC.

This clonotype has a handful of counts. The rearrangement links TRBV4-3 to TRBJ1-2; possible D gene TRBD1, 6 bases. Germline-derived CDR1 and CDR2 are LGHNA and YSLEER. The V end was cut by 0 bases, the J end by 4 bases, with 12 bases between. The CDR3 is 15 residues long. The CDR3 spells CASSQDHRASYGYTF. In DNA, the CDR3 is TGCGCCAGCAGCCAAGACCACAGGGCCTCCTATGGCTACACCTTC.

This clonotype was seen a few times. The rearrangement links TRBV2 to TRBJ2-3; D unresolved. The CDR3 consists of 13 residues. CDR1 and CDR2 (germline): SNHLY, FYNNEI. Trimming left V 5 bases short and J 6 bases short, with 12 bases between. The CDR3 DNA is TGTGCCAGCAGTCGCCAATTAAGGGATACGCAGTATTTT. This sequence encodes CASSRQLRDTQYF.

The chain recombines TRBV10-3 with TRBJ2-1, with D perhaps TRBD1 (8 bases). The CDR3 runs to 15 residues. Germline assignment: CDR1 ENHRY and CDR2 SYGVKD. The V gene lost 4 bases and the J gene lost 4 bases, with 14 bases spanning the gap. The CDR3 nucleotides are TGTGCCATCAGTGGAACAGGGGGGGAATACAATGAGCAGTTCTTC. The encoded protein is CAISGTGGEYNEQFF.

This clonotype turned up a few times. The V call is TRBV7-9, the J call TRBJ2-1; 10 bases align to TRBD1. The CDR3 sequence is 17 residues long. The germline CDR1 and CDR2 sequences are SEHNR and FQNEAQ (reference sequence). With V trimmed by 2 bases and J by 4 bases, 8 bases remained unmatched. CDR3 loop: CASSLRPGTGAYNEQFF. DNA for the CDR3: TGTGCCAGCAGCTTACGCCCGGGGACAGGGGCTTACAATGAGCAGTTCTTC.

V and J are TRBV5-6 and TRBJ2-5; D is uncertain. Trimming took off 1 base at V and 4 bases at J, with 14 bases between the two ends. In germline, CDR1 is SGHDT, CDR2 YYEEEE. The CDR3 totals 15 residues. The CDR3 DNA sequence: TGTGCCAGCAGCTTGTTAGCCATATCTAGAGAGACCCAGTACTTC. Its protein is CASSLLAISRETQYF.

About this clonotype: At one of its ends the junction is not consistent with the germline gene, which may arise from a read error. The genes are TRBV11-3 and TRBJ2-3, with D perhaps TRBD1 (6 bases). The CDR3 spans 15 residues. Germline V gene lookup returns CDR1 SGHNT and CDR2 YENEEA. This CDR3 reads CVSSLGTGSTDTQYF. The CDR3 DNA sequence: TGTGTCAGCAGCTTAGGAACAGGGTCAACAGATACGCAGTATTTT. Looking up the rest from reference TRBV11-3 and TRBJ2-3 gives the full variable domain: EAGVVQSPRYKIIEKKQPVAFWCNPISGHNTLYWYLQNLGQGPELLIRYENEEAVDDSQLPKDRFSAERLKGVDSTLKIQPAELGDSAVYLCVSSLGTGSTDTQYFGPGTRLTVL.

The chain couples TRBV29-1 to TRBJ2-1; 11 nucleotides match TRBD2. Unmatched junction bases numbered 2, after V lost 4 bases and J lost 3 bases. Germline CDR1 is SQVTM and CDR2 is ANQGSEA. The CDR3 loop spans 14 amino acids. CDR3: CSVGLAGLYNEQFF. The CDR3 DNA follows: TGCAGCGTTGGACTAGCGGGGCTCTACAATGAGCAGTTCTTC.

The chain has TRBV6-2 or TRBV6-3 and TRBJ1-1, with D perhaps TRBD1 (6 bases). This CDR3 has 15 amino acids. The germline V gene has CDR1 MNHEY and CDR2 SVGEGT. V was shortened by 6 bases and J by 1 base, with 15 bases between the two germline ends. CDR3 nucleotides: TGTGCCAGCAGCTTAACCCGGGGGCAGAACACTGAAGCTTTCTTT. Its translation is CASSLTRGQNTEAFF.

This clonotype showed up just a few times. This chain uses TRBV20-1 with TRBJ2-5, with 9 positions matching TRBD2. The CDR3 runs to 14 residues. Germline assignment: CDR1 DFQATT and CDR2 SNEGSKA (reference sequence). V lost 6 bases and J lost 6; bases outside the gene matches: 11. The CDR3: CSAPRAGGPKTQYF. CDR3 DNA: TGCAGTGCCCCGCGGGCGGGGGGGCCAAAGACCCAGTACTTC.

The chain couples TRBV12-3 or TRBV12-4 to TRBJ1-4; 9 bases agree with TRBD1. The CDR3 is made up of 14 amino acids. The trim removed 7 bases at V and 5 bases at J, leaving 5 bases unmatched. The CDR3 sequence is CASIGQGLNEKLFF. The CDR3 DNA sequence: TGTGCCAGCATCGGACAGGGGCTAAATGAAAAACTGTTTTTT.

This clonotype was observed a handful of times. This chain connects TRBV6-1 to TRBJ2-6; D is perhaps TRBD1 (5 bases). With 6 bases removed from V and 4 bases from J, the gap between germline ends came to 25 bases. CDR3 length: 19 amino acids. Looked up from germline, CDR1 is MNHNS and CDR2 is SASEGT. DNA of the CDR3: TGTGCCAGCAGCCGAGGACACCCTATTTTTTTGTTAGGGGCCAACGTCCTGACTTTC. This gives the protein CASSRGHPIFLLGANVLTF.

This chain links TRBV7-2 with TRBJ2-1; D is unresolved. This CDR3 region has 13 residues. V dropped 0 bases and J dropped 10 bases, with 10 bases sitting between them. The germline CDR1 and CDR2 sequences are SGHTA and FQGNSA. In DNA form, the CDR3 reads TGTGCCAGCAGCTTAGCCCCGTGGTGGGAGCAGTTCTTC. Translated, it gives CASSLAPWWEQFF. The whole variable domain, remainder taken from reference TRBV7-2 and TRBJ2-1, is GAGVSQSPSNKVTEKGKDVELRCDPISGHTALYWYRQSLGQGLEFLIYFQGNSAPDKSGLPSDRFSAERTGGSVSTLTIQRTQQEDSAVYLCASSLAPWWEQFFGPGTRLTVL.

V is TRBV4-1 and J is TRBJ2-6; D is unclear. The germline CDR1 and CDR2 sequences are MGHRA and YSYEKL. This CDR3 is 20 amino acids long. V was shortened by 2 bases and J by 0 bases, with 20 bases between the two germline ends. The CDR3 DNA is TGCGCCAGCAGCCAACTCACGAGGATTCCCCTTATCTCTGGGGCCAACGTCCTGACTTTC. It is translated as CASSQLTRIPLISGANVLTF.

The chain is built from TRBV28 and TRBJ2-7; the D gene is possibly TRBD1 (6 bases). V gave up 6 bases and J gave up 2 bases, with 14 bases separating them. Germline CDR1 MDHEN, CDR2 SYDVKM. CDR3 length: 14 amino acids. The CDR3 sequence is CASRWAGETYEQYF. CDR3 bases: TGTGCCAGCAGGTGGGCAGGGGAAACCTACGAGCAGTACTTC. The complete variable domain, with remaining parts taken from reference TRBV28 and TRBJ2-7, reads DVKVTQSSRYLVKRTGEKVFLECVQDMDHENMFWYRQDPGLGLRLIYFSYDVKMKEKGDIPEGYSVSREKKERFSLILESASTNQTSMYLCASRWAGETYEQYFGPGTRLTVT.

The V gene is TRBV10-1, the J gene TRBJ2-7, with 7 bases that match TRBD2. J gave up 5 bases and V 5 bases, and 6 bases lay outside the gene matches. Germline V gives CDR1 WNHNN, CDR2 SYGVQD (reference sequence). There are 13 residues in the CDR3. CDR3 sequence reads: CASSPAGVNEQYF. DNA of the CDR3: TGCGCCAGCAGTCCCGCGGGGGTTAACGAGCAGTACTTC.

CDR3 nucleotide sequence: TGTGCCAGCAGTAGGGGACTTCCATCCGCCCAAGAGACCCAGTACTTC. Its protein is CASSRGLPSAQETQYF. The rearrangement uses TRBV6-1 and TRBJ2-5, with TRBD2 as a possible D gene (6 bases). V was cut by 5 bases and J by 1 base, with 17 bases left in between. The germline gives CDR1 MNHNS, CDR2 SASEGT. This CDR3 comprises 16 residues.

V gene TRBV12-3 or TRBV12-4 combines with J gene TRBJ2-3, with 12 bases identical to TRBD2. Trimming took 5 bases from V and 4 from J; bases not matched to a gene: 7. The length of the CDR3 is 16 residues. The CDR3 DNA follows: TGTGCCAGCAGTGCCTCTAGCGGGGGGGCCCCAGATACGCAGTATTTT. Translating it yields CASSASSGGAPDTQYF.

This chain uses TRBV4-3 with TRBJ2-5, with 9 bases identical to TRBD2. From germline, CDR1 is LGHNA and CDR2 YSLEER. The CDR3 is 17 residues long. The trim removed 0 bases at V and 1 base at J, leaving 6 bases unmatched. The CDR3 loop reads CASSQDAPAGGQETQYF. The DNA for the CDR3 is TGCGCCAGCAGCCAAGATGCGCCAGCGGGGGGCCAAGAGACCCAGTACTTC.

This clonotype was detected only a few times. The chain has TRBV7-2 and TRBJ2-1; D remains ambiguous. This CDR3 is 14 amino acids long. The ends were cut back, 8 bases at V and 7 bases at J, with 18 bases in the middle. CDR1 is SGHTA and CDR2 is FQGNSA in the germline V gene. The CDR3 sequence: CASETGRWVNEQFF. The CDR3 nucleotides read TGTGCCAGCGAAACCGGACGGTGGGTGAATGAGCAGTTCTTC.

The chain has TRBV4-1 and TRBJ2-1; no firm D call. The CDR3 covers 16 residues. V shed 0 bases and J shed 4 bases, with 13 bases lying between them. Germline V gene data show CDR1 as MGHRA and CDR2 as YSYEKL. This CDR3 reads CASSQDRQPTYNEQFF. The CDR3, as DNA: TGCGCCAGCAGCCAAGATAGACAACCTACGTACAATGAGCAGTTCTTC.

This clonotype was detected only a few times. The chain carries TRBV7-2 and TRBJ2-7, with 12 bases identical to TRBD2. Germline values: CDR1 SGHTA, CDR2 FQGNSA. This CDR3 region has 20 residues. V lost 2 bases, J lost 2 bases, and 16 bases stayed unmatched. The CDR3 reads CASSLTLAGGGSVAAYEQYF. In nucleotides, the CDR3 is TGTGCCAGCAGCTTAACCCTAGCGGGGGGGGGATCGGTAGCAGCCTACGAGCAGTACTTC.

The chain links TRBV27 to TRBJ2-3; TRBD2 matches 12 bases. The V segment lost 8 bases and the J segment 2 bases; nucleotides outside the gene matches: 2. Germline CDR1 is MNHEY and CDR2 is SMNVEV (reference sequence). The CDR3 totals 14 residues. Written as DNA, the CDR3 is TGTGCCAGCCGGACTAGCGGGGTCACAGATACGCAGTATTTT. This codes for CASRTSGVTDTQYF.

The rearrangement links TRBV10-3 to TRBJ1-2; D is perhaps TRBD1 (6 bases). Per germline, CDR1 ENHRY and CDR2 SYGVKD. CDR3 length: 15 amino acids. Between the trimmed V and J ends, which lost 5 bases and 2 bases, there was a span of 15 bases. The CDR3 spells CAISLGLGGNYGYTF. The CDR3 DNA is TGTGCCATCAGTTTGGGCCTCGGGGGCAACTATGGCTACACCTTC.

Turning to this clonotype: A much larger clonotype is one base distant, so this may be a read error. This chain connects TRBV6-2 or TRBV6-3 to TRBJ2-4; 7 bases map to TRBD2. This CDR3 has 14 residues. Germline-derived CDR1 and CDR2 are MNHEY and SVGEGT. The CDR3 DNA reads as TGTGCCAGCAGGGGAGGGCGAGGCAAAAACATTCGGTACTTC. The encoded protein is CASRGGRGKNIRYF.

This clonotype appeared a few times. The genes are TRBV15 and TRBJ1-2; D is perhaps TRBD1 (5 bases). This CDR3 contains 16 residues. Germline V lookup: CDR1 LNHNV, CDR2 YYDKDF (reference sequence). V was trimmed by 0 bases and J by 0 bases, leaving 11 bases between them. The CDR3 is CATSREDQGPNYGYTF. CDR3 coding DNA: TGTGCCACCAGCAGAGAGGACCAGGGCCCTAACTATGGCTACACCTTC.

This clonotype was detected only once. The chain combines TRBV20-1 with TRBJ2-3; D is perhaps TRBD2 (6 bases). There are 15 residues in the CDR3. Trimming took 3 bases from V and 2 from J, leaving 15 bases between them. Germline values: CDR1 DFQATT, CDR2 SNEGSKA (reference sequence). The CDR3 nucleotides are TGCAGTGCTAGGAAGGTCGGCGGGGCCACAGATACGCAGTATTTT. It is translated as CSARKVGGATDTQYF.

The CDR3 DNA is TGTGCCAGCAGCCAAGTATCCTGGGTTTCAACCTCCTCCTACAATGAGCAGTTCTTC. Its translation is CASSQVSWVSTSSYNEQFF. The V and J genes are TRBV9 and TRBJ2-1; D is uncertain. The germline V gene encodes CDR1 SGDLS and CDR2 YYNGEE. This CDR3 spans 19 amino acids. V lost 4 bases and J 0 bases, leaving 23 bases between the germline ends.

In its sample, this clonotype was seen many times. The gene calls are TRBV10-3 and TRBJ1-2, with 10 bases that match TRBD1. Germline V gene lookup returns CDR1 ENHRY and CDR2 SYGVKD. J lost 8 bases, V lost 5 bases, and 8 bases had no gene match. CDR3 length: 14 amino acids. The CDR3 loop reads CAISNRQGASGYTF. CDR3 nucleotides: TGTGCCATCAGTAACAGACAGGGGGCGTCGGGCTACACCTTC.

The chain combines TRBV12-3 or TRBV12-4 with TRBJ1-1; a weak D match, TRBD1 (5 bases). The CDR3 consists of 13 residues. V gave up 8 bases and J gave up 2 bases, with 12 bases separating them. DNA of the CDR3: TGTGCCAGCGGGGGGTCATCAAACACTGAAGCTTTCTTT. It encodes CASGGSSNTEAFF.

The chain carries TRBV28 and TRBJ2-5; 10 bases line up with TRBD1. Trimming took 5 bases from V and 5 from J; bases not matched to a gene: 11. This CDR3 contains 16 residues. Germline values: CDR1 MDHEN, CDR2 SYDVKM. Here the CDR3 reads CASSLDRGLLGETQYF. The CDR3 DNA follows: TGTGCCAGCAGTCTAGACAGGGGGCTTTTGGGGGAGACCCAGTACTTC.